The 2 T cell receptor beta chains in this list originate from one sample, sequenced in a study of T cells in Graves' hyperthyroidism and ophthalmopathy. The CDR3 regions of TCR beta were amplified from RNA transcripts. First-round RT-PCR with HTBI primers amplified the TCR CDR3 region. TCRdb used MiXCR to reprocess the multiplex PCR reads, holding one entry per CDR3 protein. The sample carries nearly 750,000 distinct CDR3 sequences, 30% to 40% recorded once. Sequencing was performed on blood. Source of these receptors: a woman aged 40 to 50 with Graves' hyperthyroidism.

Many counts were recorded for this clonotype. The rearrangement joins TRBV10-3 to TRBJ1-2; D unresolved. The CDR3 runs to 12 residues. Trimming shortened V by 0 bases and J by 6 bases, and 5 bases separated the two germline ends. Germline CDR1 ENHRY, CDR2 SYGVKD. CDR3 sequence (DNA): TGTGCCATCAGTGAGTCGCCGAATGGCTACACCTTC. Translation: CAISESPNGYTF.

V gene TRBV11-2 combines with J gene TRBJ2-5, with 7 bases lining up with TRBD2. CDR3 length: 14 residues. Germline V CDR1 and CDR2: SGHAT, FQNNGV. V lost 5 bases to trimming and J lost 5 bases; unmatched junction nucleotides: 8. As DNA, the CDR3 is TGTGCCAGCAGCAACGACGGGGGGATTGAGACCCAGTACTTC. The encoded protein is CASSNDGGIETQYF.